The 11 T cell receptor beta chains in this list originate from one sample, sequenced in a study of OX40 agonist ivuxolimab in advanced cancers. Sequenced by immunoSEQ multiplex PCR; TCRdb stores in-frame clones only, minus some. Of over 35,000 clones listed, approximately 92% are singletons. Sequencing was performed on CD4+ or CD8+ T cells sorted from blood, taken in a trial of the OX40 agonist ivuxolimab. Receptors originate from an adult with an advanced solid tumor such as melanoma, head and neck, liver or kidney cancer.

The rearrangement links TRBV2 to TRBJ2-7; D is uncertain. CDR1 is SNHLY, CDR2 FYNNEI, per germline. Trimming took off 3 bases at V and 4 bases at J, with 13 bases between the two ends. This CDR3 spans 14 amino acids. The CDR3 coding sequence is TGTGCCAGCAGTGAGGGCCAGGCTGGGTACGAGCAGTACTTC. It yields the protein CASSEGQAGYEQYF. The full variable domain, rest sourced from reference TRBV2 and TRBJ2-7, is EPEVTQTPSHQVTQMGQEVILRCVPISNHLYFYWYRQILGQKVEFLVSFYNNEISEKSEIFDDQFSVERPDGSNFTLKIRSTKLEDSAMYFCASSEGQAGYEQYFGPGTRLTVT.

This clone has only a few counts. V is TRBV30 and J is TRBJ2-5; 10 nucleotides align to TRBD2. Germline V gene lookup returns CDR1 GTSNPN and CDR2 SVGIG (reference sequence). V trimming: 7 bases; J trimming: 5 bases; junction bases outside the gene matches: 7. The CDR3 has 13 amino acids. The CDR3 DNA is TGTGCCTTCAAGCGGGGGGGCGGTGAGACCCAGTACTTC. Protein sequence: CAFKRGGGETQYF.

The chain combines TRBV7-2 with TRBJ1-2; 9 nucleotides agree with TRBD1. Trimming took 3 bases from V and 6 from J; bases not matched to a gene: 14. CDR1 is SGHTA and CDR2 is FQGNSA in the germline V gene. The CDR3 is 17 amino acids. The CDR3 loop reads CASSLDRGTVLGDGYTF. CDR3 bases: TGTGCCAGCAGCTTGGACAGGGGAACTGTACTTGGAGATGGCTACACCTTC.

The chain couples TRBV5-6 to TRBJ2-1; 8 positions match TRBD1. From germline, CDR1 is SGHDT and CDR2 YYEEEE. This CDR3 is built from 18 residues. Trimming removed 5 bases from V and 0 bases from J; junction bases left unmatched: 13. In DNA, the CDR3 is TGTGCCAGCAGTCCTGCCAGGGGGCTCCCCCCCTCCTACAATGAGCAGTTCTTC. Translation gives CASSPARGLPPSYNEQFF.

This clone was picked up one time. This sequence joins TRBV19 and TRBJ2-7, with D possibly being TRBD1 or TRBD2 (5 bases each). Trimming took off 1 base at V and 1 base at J, with 17 bases between the two ends. Per germline, CDR1 LNHDA and CDR2 SQIVND (reference sequence). The CDR3 spans 17 residues. The CDR3 bases are TGTGCCAGTAGTATAGGACTCTCCGGGACGCCTTCCTACGAGCAGTACTTC. This gives the protein CASSIGLSGTPSYEQYF.

This clone was observed once. The chain links TRBV6-1 to TRBJ1-1, with 7 positions matching TRBD1. This CDR3 has 14 amino acids. From germline, CDR1 is MNHNS and CDR2 SASEGT. V lost 7 bases, J lost 7 bases, and 12 bases stayed unmatched. CDR3 protein: CASILQGSLSEAFF. For the CDR3, the DNA is TGTGCCAGCATCTTACAGGGGAGCTTGAGTGAAGCTTTCTTT.

The V gene is TRBV6-6, the J gene TRBJ1-6; no clear D gene. V lost 6 bases to trimming and J lost 8 bases, with 8 bases between them. Germline V lookup: CDR1 MNHNY, CDR2 SVGAGI (reference sequence). The CDR3 extends over 12 amino acids. The CDR3: CASSVIDSPLHF. CDR3 nucleotide sequence: TGTGCCAGCAGCGTGATAGATTCACCCCTCCACTTT.

V gene TRBV7-9 combines with J gene TRBJ1-3; unclear D gene. In germline, CDR1 is SEHNR, CDR2 FQNEAQ (reference sequence). The CDR3 runs to 15 residues. The V gene lost 8 bases and the J gene lost 0 bases, with 14 bases spanning the gap. This CDR3 is CASSQGRSSGNTIYF. The CDR3 coding sequence is TGTGCCAGCTCCCAAGGGAGGAGCTCTGGAAACACCATATATTTT.

The chain carries TRBV7-9 and TRBJ2-1; TRBD2 matches at 11 bases. In germline, CDR1 is SEHNR, CDR2 FQNEAQ (reference sequence). The CDR3 has 15 amino acids. Trimming removed 4 bases from V and 7 bases from J; junction bases left unmatched: 6. The CDR3 protein is CASSSGTSGFNEQFF. CDR3 nucleotide sequence: TGTGCCAGCAGCTCCGGGACTAGCGGATTTAATGAGCAGTTCTTC.

In this sample, this clone turned up once. The CDR3 protein is CASTRTGVSTDTQYF. The CDR3 DNA follows: TGTGCCAGCACCCGGACAGGGGTTAGCACAGATACGCAGTATTTT. The V gene is TRBV6-1, the J gene TRBJ2-3; 9 bases agree with TRBD1. Germline lookup yields CDR1 MNHNS and CDR2 SASEGT. Losses at the gene ends were 7 bases for V and 0 bases for J; bases not matched to a gene: 5. CDR3 length equals 15 residues.

V usage is TRBV7-6 and J usage is TRBJ2-5; D possibly corresponds to TRBD2 (6 bases). CDR1 is SGHVS, CDR2 FNYEAQ, per germline. The CDR3 is 14 amino acids. V was pared by 4 bases and J by 5 bases, with 14 bases between. CDR3 bases: TGTGCCAGCAGCTCCGCGCGGGGCTGGGAGACCCAGTACTTC. Translating gives CASSSARGWETQYF.